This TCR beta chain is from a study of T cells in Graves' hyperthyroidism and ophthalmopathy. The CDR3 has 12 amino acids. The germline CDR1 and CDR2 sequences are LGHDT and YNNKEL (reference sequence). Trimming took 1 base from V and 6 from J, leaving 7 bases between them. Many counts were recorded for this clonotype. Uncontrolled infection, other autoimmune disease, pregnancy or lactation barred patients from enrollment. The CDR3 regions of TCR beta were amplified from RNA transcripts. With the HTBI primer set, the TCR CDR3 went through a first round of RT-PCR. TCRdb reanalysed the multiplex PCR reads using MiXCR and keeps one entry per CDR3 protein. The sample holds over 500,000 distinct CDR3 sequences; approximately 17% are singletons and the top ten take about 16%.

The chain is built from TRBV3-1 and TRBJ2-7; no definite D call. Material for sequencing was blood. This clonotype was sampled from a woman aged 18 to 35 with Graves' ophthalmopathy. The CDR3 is CASSQALGEQYF. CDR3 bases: TGTGCCAGCAGCCAAGCGCTTGGCGAGCAGTACTTC.